The following is a T cell receptor beta chain sequence with its context. Its matching antigen is unknown. V shed 5 bases and J shed 4 bases, with 12 bases lying between them. There are 13 residues in the CDR3. Germline V lookup: CDR1 SGHTA, CDR2 FQGNSA. Profiled with immunoSEQ multiplex PCR; TCRdb holds only in-frame clones, not every one. The table shows around 26,000 clones, with roughly 70% occurring only once. This specimen belongs to a study of OX40 agonist ivuxolimab in advanced cancers. General study results and limits: Nonresponders, in some cases, also had low normalized T-cell clonal expansion.

Sample: CD4+ or CD8+ T cells sorted from blood, taken in a trial of the OX40 agonist ivuxolimab. This TCR derives from an adult with an advanced solid tumor such as melanoma, head and neck, liver or kidney cancer. This chain uses TRBV7-2 with TRBJ2-7; D is unresolved. CDR3 nucleotide sequence: TGTGCCAGCAGCCCTCCTGTTCGTTACGAGCAGTACTTC. Translation gives CASSPPVRYEQYF.